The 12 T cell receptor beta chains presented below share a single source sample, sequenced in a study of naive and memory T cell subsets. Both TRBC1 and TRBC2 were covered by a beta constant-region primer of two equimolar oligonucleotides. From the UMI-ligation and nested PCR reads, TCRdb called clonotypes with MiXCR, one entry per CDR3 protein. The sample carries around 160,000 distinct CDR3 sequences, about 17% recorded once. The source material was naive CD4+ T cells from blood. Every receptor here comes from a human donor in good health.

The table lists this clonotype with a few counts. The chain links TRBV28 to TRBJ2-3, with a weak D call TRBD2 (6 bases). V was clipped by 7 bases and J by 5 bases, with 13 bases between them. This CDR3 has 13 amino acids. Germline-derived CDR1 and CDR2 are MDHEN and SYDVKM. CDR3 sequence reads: CASTGGSEDTQYF. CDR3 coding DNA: TGTGCCAGCACCGGAGGGTCCGAAGATACGCAGTATTTT.

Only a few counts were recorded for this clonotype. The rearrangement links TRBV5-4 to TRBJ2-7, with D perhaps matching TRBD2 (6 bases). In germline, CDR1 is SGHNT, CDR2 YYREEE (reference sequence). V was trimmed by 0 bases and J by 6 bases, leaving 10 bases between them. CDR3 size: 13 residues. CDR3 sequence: CASSLAGGAEQYF. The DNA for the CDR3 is TGTGCCAGCAGCTTGGCCGGCGGGGCCGAGCAGTACTTC.

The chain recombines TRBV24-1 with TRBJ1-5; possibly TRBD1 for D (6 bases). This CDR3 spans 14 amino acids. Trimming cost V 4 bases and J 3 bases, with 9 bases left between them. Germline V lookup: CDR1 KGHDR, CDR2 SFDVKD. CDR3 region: CATSDRGLNQPQHF. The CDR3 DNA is TGTGCCACCAGTGACAGGGGCCTCAATCAGCCCCAGCATTTT.

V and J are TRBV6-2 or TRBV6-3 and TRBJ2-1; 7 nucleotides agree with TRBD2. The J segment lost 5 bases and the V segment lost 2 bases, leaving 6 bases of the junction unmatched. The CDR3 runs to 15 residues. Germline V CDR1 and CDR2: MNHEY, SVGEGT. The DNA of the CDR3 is TGTGCCAGCAGTTACCGGGAGGTAGTCGACAATGAGCAGTTCTTC. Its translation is CASSYREVVDNEQFF.

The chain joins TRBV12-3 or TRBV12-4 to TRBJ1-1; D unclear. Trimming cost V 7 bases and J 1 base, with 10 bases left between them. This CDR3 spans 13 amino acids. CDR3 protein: CASMQEQNTEAFF. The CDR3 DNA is TGTGCCAGCATGCAAGAACAGAACACTGAAGCTTTCTTT.

This CDR3 reads CASTDLLLVGNEQFF. As DNA, the CDR3 is TGTGCCAGCACCGACCTATTACTAGTGGGCAATGAGCAGTTCTTC. The genes are TRBV7-9 and TRBJ2-1, with D perhaps matching TRBD2 (5 bases). The ends were cut back, 7 bases at V and 6 bases at J, with 19 bases in the middle. The CDR3 is 15 amino acids. Germline V gene lookup returns CDR1 SEHNR and CDR2 FQNEAQ (reference sequence).

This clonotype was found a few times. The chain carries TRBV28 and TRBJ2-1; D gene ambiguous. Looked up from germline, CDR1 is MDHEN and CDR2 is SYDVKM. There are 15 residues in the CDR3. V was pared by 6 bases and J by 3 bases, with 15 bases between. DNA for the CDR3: TGTGCCAGCAGCCCAGCCGGGTTATACTACAATGAGCAGTTCTTC. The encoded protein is CASSPAGLYYNEQFF.

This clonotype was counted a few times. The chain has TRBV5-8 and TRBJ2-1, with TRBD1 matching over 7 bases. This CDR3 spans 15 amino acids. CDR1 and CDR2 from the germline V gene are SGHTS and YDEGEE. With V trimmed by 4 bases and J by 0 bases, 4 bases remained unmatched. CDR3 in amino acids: CASSRGQSSYNEQFF. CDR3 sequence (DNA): TGTGCCAGCAGCCGGGGACAGAGCTCCTACAATGAGCAGTTCTTC.

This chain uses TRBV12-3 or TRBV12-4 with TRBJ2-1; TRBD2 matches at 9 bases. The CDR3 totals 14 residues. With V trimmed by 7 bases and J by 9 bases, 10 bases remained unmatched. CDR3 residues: CASTPAGGLPEQFF. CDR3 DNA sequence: TGTGCCAGCACTCCGGCGGGAGGGCTTCCTGAGCAGTTCTTC.

CDR3 region: CAISGVATEQYF. DNA of the CDR3: TGTGCCATCAGTGGGGTAGCTACCGAGCAGTACTTC. The chain recombines TRBV10-3 with TRBJ2-7; D is undetermined. The CDR3 has 12 residues. In germline, CDR1 is ENHRY, CDR2 SYGVKD. Trimming pared 4 bases from V and 6 bases from J, leaving 10 bases between.

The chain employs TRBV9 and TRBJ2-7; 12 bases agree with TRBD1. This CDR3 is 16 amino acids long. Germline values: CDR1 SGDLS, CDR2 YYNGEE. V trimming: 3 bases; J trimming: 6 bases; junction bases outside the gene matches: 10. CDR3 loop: CASSEAPGTGGSEQYF. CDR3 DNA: TGTGCCAGCAGCGAAGCCCCCGGGACAGGGGGCTCCGAGCAGTACTTC. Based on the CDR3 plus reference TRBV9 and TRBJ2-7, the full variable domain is DSGVTQTPKHLITATGQRVTLRCSPRSGDLSVYWYQQSLDQGLQFLIQYYNGEERAKGNILERFSAQQFPDLHSELNLSSLELGDSALYFCASSEAPGTGGSEQYFGPGTRLTVT.

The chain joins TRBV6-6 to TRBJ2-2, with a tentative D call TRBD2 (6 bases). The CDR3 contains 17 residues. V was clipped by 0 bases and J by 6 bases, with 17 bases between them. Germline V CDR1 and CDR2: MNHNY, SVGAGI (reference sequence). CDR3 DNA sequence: TGTGCCAGCAGTTACTCGTTGGTAGCGGCCGGGGCCGGGGAGCTGTTTTTT. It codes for CASSYSLVAAGAGELFF.